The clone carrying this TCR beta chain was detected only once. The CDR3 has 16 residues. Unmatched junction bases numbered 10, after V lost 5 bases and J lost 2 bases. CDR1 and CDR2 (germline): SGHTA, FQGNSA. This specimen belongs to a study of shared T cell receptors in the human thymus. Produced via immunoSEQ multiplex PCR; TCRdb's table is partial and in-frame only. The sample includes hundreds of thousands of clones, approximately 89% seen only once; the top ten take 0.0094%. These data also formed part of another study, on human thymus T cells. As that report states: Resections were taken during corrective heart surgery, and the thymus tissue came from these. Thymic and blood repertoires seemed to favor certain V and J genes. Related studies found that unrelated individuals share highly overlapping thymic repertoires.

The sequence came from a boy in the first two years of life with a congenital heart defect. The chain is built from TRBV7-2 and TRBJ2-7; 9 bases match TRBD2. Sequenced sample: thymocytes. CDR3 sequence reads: CASSRESAGGAYEQYF. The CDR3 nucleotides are TGTGCCAGCAGCCGGGAATCGGCGGGAGGGGCCTACGAGCAGTACTTC.